These T cell receptor beta chains were read from a single sample in a study of T cells expressing NK-cell markers. TCRdb reprocessed the 5' RACE reads and reports one entry per CDR3 protein, with no DNA. The sample totals about 540,000 distinct CDR3 sequences. The sample consisted of blood T cells: a sorted CD56 or NKG2C T cell subset, CD4+ or CD8+ T cells, or bulk PBMC T cells (not recorded which). The source of these receptors is a man younger than 30 in good health. CDR3s include the opening cysteine and the closing phenylalanine or tryptophan. Each record gives: J gene, V gene, CDR3 protein.

TRBJ2-7	TRBV20-1	CSALMTGVSYEQYF
TRBJ1-1	TRBV29-1	CSVELQGKAEAFF
TRBJ2-2	TRBV20-1	CSATSKPFANTGELFF
TRBJ2-1	TRBV7-2	CASSLSQTEHNEQFF
TRBJ1-5	TRBV19	CASKIRDRGNQPQHF
TRBJ2-1	TRBV10-3	CAIRALAGVHQFF
TRBJ2-7	TRBV6-2/TRBV6-3	CASSFGQGDEQYF
TRBJ2-1	TRBV14	CASAVSYNEQFF
TRBJ1-3	TRBV25-1	CASSEQGHSGNTIYF
TRBJ2-2	TRBV29-1	CSVGGATSGIAGELFF
TRBJ2-7	TRBV7-3	CASSLDALTSGIYEQYF
TRBJ2-1	TRBV13	CASSVRAQSSYNEQFF
TRBJ2-4	TRBV20-1	CSAHARVAKNIQYF
TRBJ2-5	TRBV4-1	CASSQVLGRGGETQYF
TRBJ2-1	TRBV10-3	CAINTGGNEQFF
TRBJ2-3	TRBV5-1	CASSFHRLAGFDTQYF
TRBJ2-1	TRBV19	CASSARDRGSYNEQFF
TRBJ2-3	TRBV6-2/TRBV6-3	CASSRTGSSGTDTQYF
TRBJ2-7	TRBV7-8	CASSSRDSPLEQYF
TRBJ2-7	TRBV9	CASSATFADEQYF
TRBJ1-1	TRBV29-1	CSAERRVMNTEAFF
TRBJ2-1	TRBV24-1	CATSDPMAGRKFF
TRBJ2-7	TRBV3-1	CASSQDLGQAYEQYF
TRBJ1-5	TRBV6-5	CASSPGGRNQPQHF
TRBJ2-1	TRBV5-5	CASSHGQGTAREQFF
TRBJ1-2	TRBV7-3	CASSLSVSVPFHGYTF
TRBJ2-6	TRBV9	CASSPRAARLGNPGANVLTF
TRBJ2-1	TRBV20-1	CSARLDRVNYNEQFF
TRBJ2-1	TRBV3-1	CASSPSGVSSYNEQFF
TRBJ2-1	TRBV11-2	CASSLVVGGGGYNEQFF
TRBJ2-5	TRBV7-2	CASGGAETQYF
TRBJ2-3	TRBV20-1	CSASLLVGADTQYF
TRBJ2-3	TRBV20-1	CSARSTGRVVTDTQYF
TRBJ1-3	TRBV20-1	CSASVPYSSDGNTIYF
TRBJ2-3	TRBV7-2	CASSISVGSDTQYF
TRBJ2-7	TRBV28	CASKPPGQVTYEQYF
TRBJ2-1	TRBV20-1	CSVKPGLAGGASYNEQFF
TRBJ2-1	TRBV4-2	CASSQEPGLAVGKNEQFF
TRBJ1-5	TRBV20-1	CSARDLRKGVNQPQHF
TRBJ2-3	TRBV12-3/TRBV12-4	CASSSYRGSTDTQYF
TRBJ2-1	TRBV7-9	CASSLGRSIEQFF
TRBJ1-5	TRBV6-2/TRBV6-3	CASSYSRGAGVQPQHF
TRBJ2-1	TRBV27	CASTVTGGYNEQFF
TRBJ2-7	TRBV4-2	CASSQDQLSYEQYF
TRBJ2-2	TRBV10-3	CAISEPLGHTTNTGELFF
TRBJ1-2	TRBV12-3/TRBV12-4	CASSRTPDSSGYTF
TRBJ2-7	TRBV6-2/TRBV6-3	CASSLRRDGDYEQYF
TRBJ2-7	TRBV15	CATSRVGATYEQYF
TRBJ1-1	TRBV29-1	CSVPGVVGTEAFF
TRBJ2-7	TRBV12-3/TRBV12-4	CASSLVSGMAYEQYF
TRBJ2-1	TRBV27	CASTPLGVSSYNEQFF
TRBJ2-5	TRBV5-1	CASIPISGPQETQYF
TRBJ2-7	TRBV7-9	CASSLVQSRGHEQYF
TRBJ2-3	TRBV12-3/TRBV12-4	CASILRQGGFPDTQYF
TRBJ2-1	TRBV21-1	CASSKVGHSYNEQFF
TRBJ2-1	TRBV11-1	CASSLGLLAGYNEQFF
TRBJ1-3	TRBV6-1	CASSPSPITDGNTIYF
TRBJ1-5	TRBV4-1	CASSQAPWQPQHF
TRBJ2-1	TRBV27	CASSLRAGAGVNEQFF
TRBJ2-7	TRBV29-1	CSVEGLASEGYNEQYF